Listed below are T cell receptor beta chains from one sample, sequenced in a study of siplizumab effects on memory and regulatory T cells. Some clones are missing from TCRdb's copy, which holds only in-frame ones; the method was immunoSEQ multiplex PCR. This table has about 100,000 clones, approximately 94% appearing once. Input material: non-Treg CD4+ T cells sorted from blood. These receptors were taken from a human donor in good health. Both conserved end residues are part of each CDR3. Each record gives: V gene, clone size, J gene, D gene, CDR3 protein, CDR3 DNA. A D gene is named only where the DNA matches it firmly. Only some rows state a clone size, as once, few, many or a class for expanded clones.

TRBV19	.	TRBJ2-3	.	CASSISPGSTDTQYF	TGTGCCAGTAGTATTAGCCCCGGAAGCACAGATACGCAGTATTTT
TRBV6-6	.	TRBJ1-3	.	CASSLPGHNSGNTIYF	TGTGCCAGCAGTCTCCCGGGACACAACTCTGGAAACACCATATATTTT
TRBV7-6	once	TRBJ2-7	TRBD2	CASSLESSGSYEQYF	TGTGCCAGCAGCCTAGAGTCTAGCGGGAGCTACGAGCAGTACTTC
TRBV19	.	TRBJ2-5	.	CASSIAETQYF	TGTGCCAGTAGTATAGCCGAGACCCAGTACTTC
TRBV5-1	.	TRBJ1-3	.	CASSGGGTANTIYF	TGCGCCAGCAGCGGTGGGGGCACCGCAAACACCATATATTTT
TRBV6-1	.	TRBJ2-5	.	CASSEITRALSTQYF	TGTGCCAGCAGTGAAATAACTAGAGCTCTATCGACCCAGTACTTC
TRBV7-8	.	TRBJ2-5	TRBD2	CASSLGSGRATQYF	TGTGCCAGCAGCTTAGGCAGCGGGAGGGCCACCCAGTACTTC
TRBV5-4	.	TRBJ2-7	.	CASSLGDRAYEQYF	TGTGCCAGCAGCTTGGGGGACCGAGCCTACGAGCAGTACTTC
TRBV18	.	TRBJ1-1	TRBD1	CASSPTGEYGTEAFF	TGTGCCAGCTCACCAACAGGGGAGTACGGCACTGAAGCTTTCTTT
TRBV28	.	TRBJ2-7	.	CASRQSGTVTYEQYF	TGTGCCAGCAGACAGTCCGGGACTGTCACCTACGAGCAGTACTTC
TRBV11-2	.	TRBJ2-7	TRBD2	CASSSDLAGGVYEQYF	TGTGCCAGCAGCTCGGACTTAGCGGGAGGTGTCTACGAGCAGTACTTC
TRBV15	once	TRBJ2-3	.	CATSRAPTATDTQYF	TGTGCCACCAGCAGAGCGCCGACAGCTACAGATACGCAGTATTTT
TRBV12-5	.	TRBJ2-7	.	CASGPRSTGEQYF	TGTGCTAGTGGTCCCCGATCAACCGGGGAGCAGTACTTC
TRBV7-9	.	TRBJ1-5	TRBD1	CASSPGGGHQPQHF	TGTGCCAGCAGTCCAGGGGGCGGCCATCAGCCCCAGCATTTT
TRBV18	.	TRBJ1-3	.	CASSPRTTDSGNTIYF	TGTGCCAGCTCACCTAGAACGACAGACTCTGGAAACACCATATATTTT
TRBV7-9	.	TRBJ1-1	.	CASSPYGSPEAFF	TGTGCCAGCAGCCCCTATGGATCCCCTGAAGCTTTCTTT
TRBV6-6	.	TRBJ1-5	.	CASSGQQNQPQHF	TGTGCCAGCAGCGGACAGCAAAATCAGCCCCAGCATTTT
TRBV18	.	TRBJ2-2	TRBD1	CASSRTGAGELFF	TGTGCCAGCTCACGCACAGGGGCCGGGGAGCTGTTTTTT
TRBV6-5	.	TRBJ1-3	.	CASSYWGSGNTIYF	TGTGCCAGCAGTTACTGGGGCTCTGGAAACACCATATATTTT
TRBV2	.	TRBJ2-5	TRBD1	CASSERQGQETQYF	TGTGCCAGCAGTGAGCGACAGGGACAAGAGACCCAGTACTTC
TRBV20-1	once	TRBJ2-1	.	CSVVPHEQFF	TGCAGTGTTGTCCCCCATGAGCAGTTCTTC
TRBV5-1	.	TRBJ2-5	TRBD1	CASSFGQEQETQYF	TGCGCCAGCAGCTTCGGACAGGAACAAGAGACCCAGTACTTC
TRBV7-9	.	TRBJ2-1	TRBD2	CASSLTSGSQSSYNEQFF	TGTGCCAGCAGCTTGACTAGCGGGAGCCAGAGCTCCTACAATGAGCAGTTCTTC
TRBV9	.	TRBJ2-7	.	CASSRDSYEQYF	TGTGCCAGCAGCAGAGACAGCTACGAGCAGTACTTC
TRBV7-9	.	TRBJ2-3	.	CASSHRTDTQYF	TGTGCCAGCAGCCACCGCACAGATACGCAGTATTTT
TRBV6-6	.	TRBJ2-7	.	CASSYGPRGSYEQYF	TGTGCCAGCAGTTACGGGCCGCGAGGATCCTACGAGCAGTACTTC
TRBV9	few	TRBJ2-1	.	CASSVGGGEQFF	TGTGCCAGCAGCGTAGGGGGAGGTGAGCAGTTCTTC
TRBV6-5	.	TRBJ2-5	.	CASSYGGETQYF	TGTGCCAGCAGTTACGGGGGCGAGACCCAGTACTTC
TRBV11-2	once	TRBJ2-3	TRBD2	CASSRRAGSSTDTQYF	TGTGCCAGCAGTAGGAGAGCGGGGTCTAGCACAGATACGCAGTATTTT
TRBV4-1	.	TRBJ2-1	.	CASSQGRPLSYNEQFF	TGCGCCAGCAGCCAAGGTCGGCCATTATCCTACAATGAGCAGTTCTTC
TRBV30	.	TRBJ2-6	TRBD1	CALGGQAGANVLTF	TGTGCCTTAGGGGGCCAGGCTGGGGCCAACGTCCTGACTTTC
TRBV10-1	.	TRBJ2-3	.	CASSTSTDTQYF	TGCGCCAGCAGTACTAGCACAGATACGCAGTATTTT
TRBV2	.	TRBJ1-4	.	CASSGQAINEKLFF	TGTGCCAGCAGTGGACAGGCAATAAATGAAAAACTGTTTTTT
TRBV5-1	.	TRBJ2-3	TRBD2	CASSPGLAGTTRTDTQYF	TGCGCCAGCAGCCCTGGACTAGCGGGGACCACCCGCACAGATACGCAGTATTTT
TRBV21-1	few	TRBJ1-1	.	CASSKVTDGEAFF	TGTGCCAGCAGCAAAGTGACAGACGGCGAAGCTTTCTTT
TRBV6-1	once	TRBJ2-3	.	CASSRAAPSTDTQYF	TGTGCCAGCAGTAGAGCAGCACCTAGCACAGATACGCAGTATTTT
TRBV9	.	TRBJ1-1	.	CASSVAVNTEAFF	TGTGCCAGCAGCGTAGCTGTGAACACTGAAGCTTTCTTT
TRBV27	.	TRBJ1-2	.	CASSLTRHYGYTF	TGTGCCAGCAGTTTAACCCGACACTATGGCTACACCTTC
TRBV7-3	.	TRBJ2-7	.	CASSSGVGEQYF	TGTGCCAGCAGCTCAGGGGTCGGCGAGCAGTACTTC
TRBV30	.	TRBJ1-2	.	CAGYGYTF	TGTGCCGGCTATGGCTACACCTTC